This TCR beta chain was captured by sequencing in a study of blood T cell repertoires in COVID-19. In the study overall: The samples span acute and convalescent COVID-19 from the United States, Italy and Spain. Sources were T cells, B-cell-depleted T cells, or PBMCs; the material itself was cDNA or gDNA.

The germline gives CDR1 SGHDN, CDR2 FVKESK. V was shortened by 1 base and J by 3 bases, with 12 bases between the two germline ends. The CDR3 loop spans 15 amino acids. This clone has only a few counts. In the study's own analysis: Reference gene primer amplification gave nucleated cell count estimates. Using immunoSEQ multiplex PCR, the repertoire was profiled, and TCRdb retains in-frame clones only, with some absent. V, J and clone size are those of that table, while D and trimming were read from the DNA. The table has 150,000 to 200,000 clones, 80% seen once. Sequencing was carried out using peripheral blood. The sequence was collected from a man between 70 and 80 years old with active or convalescent COVID-19. The chain carries TRBV14 and TRBJ1-2; no clear D gene. The CDR3 bases are TGTGCCAGCAGCCAAGCCCTACTGCCACACTATGGCTACACCTTC. Translation gives CASSQALLPHYGYTF.